One and the same sample provided the 10 T cell receptor beta chains below, sequenced in a study of blood T cell repertoires in COVID-19 (TCRdb year 2020). The library was obtained by the immunoSEQ multiplex PCR assay. TCRdb re-hosts the immuneACCESS table, in-frame sequences only. Its copies lack some clones; in the studies checked, an unresolved V gene accounts for under half of them, and the cause for the rest is not known. The sample table records 150,000 to 200,000 clones; roughly 88% of these occur just once. The ten most abundant clones make up 10% to 15% of the sample. Sequences were obtained from PBMCs or T cells enriched from blood (not recorded which). Receptors originate from a woman aged 60 to 75 who had recovered from COVID-19.

The V gene is TRBV5-1, the J gene TRBJ1-1, with TRBD1 identical over 7 bases. The ends lost 5 bases at V and 1 base at J; junction bases unmatched: 5. CDR3 length: 14 amino acids. The germline CDR1 and CDR2 sequences are SGHRS and YFSETQ. The CDR3 nucleotides read TGCGCCAGCAGACAGGGGTTAGAGAACACTGAAGCTTTCTTT. It encodes CASRQGLENTEAFF. Filled out from reference TRBV5-1 and TRBJ1-1, the complete variable domain reads KAGVTQTPRYLIKTRGQQVTLSCSPISGHRSVSWYQQTPGQGLQFLFEYFSETQRNKGNFPGRFSGRQFSNSRSEMNVSTLELGDSALYLCASRQGLENTEAFFGQGTRLTVV.

The chain employs TRBV3-1 (or the pseudogene TRBV3-2) and TRBJ1-1; D is ambiguous. The CDR3 has 14 residues. The germline V gene encodes CDR1 LGHDT and CDR2 YNNKEL (reference sequence). The V end was cut by 0 bases, the J end by 4 bases, with 9 bases between. As DNA, the CDR3 is TGTGCCAGCAGCCAAGAAGCGGACTTCACTGAAGCTTTCTTT. This gives the protein CASSQEADFTEAFF.

The rearrangement links TRBV5-4 to TRBJ1-3, with D uncertain. Trimming took 1 base from V and 0 from J, leaving 14 bases between them. Germline V gene sequence: CDR1 SGHNT, CDR2 YYREEE (reference sequence). CDR3 length: 17 amino acids. CDR3 loop: CASSLYRAYGSGNTIYF. The CDR3 coding sequence is TGTGCCAGCAGCTTGTACCGAGCCTATGGCTCTGGAAACACCATATATTTT.

The chain uses TRBV27 and TRBJ2-3; maybe TRBD2 (6 bases). CDR3 length equals 19 residues. Germline assignment: CDR1 MNHEY and CDR2 SMNVEV (reference sequence). V lost 3 bases to trimming and J lost 1 base, with 23 bases between them. This CDR3 is CASSLSWGLLRGGTDTQYF. The CDR3 nucleotides are TGTGCCAGCAGTTTGTCCTGGGGACTTCTCAGAGGAGGCACAGATACGCAGTATTTT.

The genes are TRBV5-1 and TRBJ2-6; the D gene is possibly TRBD2 (5 bases). V was cut by 4 bases and J by 1 base, with 6 bases left in between. The CDR3 is made up of 14 amino acids. The germline V gene has CDR1 SGHRS and CDR2 YFSETQ. The CDR3 spells CASSGGSGANVLTF. For the CDR3, the DNA is TGCGCCAGCAGCGGAGGTTCTGGGGCCAACGTCCTGACTTTC.

Here the CDR3 DNA reads TGTGCCAGTACCTCCGGGACACGCACTGAAGCTTTCTTT. Amino acid sequence: CASTSGTRTEAFF. V is TRBV19 and J is TRBJ1-1, with a tentative D call TRBD1 (6 bases). Germline CDR1 reads LNHDA; CDR2 reads SQIVND (reference sequence). Trimming left V 7 bases short and J 4 bases short, with 13 bases between. This CDR3 contains 13 residues. Full variable domain (rest looked up from reference TRBV19 and TRBJ1-1): DGGITQSPKYLFRKEGQNVTLSCEQNLNHDAMYWYRQDPGQGLRLIYYSQIVNDFQKGDIAEGYSVSREKKESFPLTVTSAQKNPTAFYLCASTSGTRTEAFFGQGTRLTVV.

The chain recombines TRBV2 with TRBJ1-2; D perhaps matches TRBD1 (5 bases). V gave up 6 bases and J gave up 3 bases, with 8 bases separating them. This CDR3 has 12 residues. Per germline, CDR1 SNHLY and CDR2 FYNNEI. The CDR3 spells CASSPGDYGYTF. The DNA of the CDR3 is TGTGCCAGCAGCCCGGGGGACTATGGCTACACCTTC.

The chain uses TRBV5-1 and TRBJ1-1; 11 bases are shared with TRBD1. The V gene end was trimmed by 3 bases and the J gene end by 6 bases; junction bases not matched to a gene: 7. There are 15 residues in the CDR3. Germline CDR1 SGHRS, CDR2 YFSETQ. For the CDR3, the DNA is TGCGCCAGCAGCTCAACCGGGACAGGGGGAGCTGAAGCTTTCTTT. It codes for CASSSTGTGGAEAFF.

The chain joins TRBV3-1 (or the pseudogene TRBV3-2) to TRBJ1-5; no clear D. The ends were cut back, 2 bases at V and 1 base at J, with 6 bases in the middle. From germline, CDR1 is LGHDT and CDR2 YNNKEL (reference sequence). CDR3 length: 14 amino acids. CDR3 protein: CASSQTGSNQPQHF. CDR3 in DNA: TGTGCCAGCAGCCAAACGGGAAGCAATCAGCCCCAGCATTTT.

This clone turned up a few times. This chain connects TRBV7-2 to TRBJ1-1, with 9 bases matching TRBD1. Losses at the gene ends were 4 bases for V and 4 bases for J; bases not matched to a gene: 4. This CDR3 contains 14 residues. The germline CDR1 and CDR2 sequences are SGHTA and FQGNSA. The CDR3 nucleotides are TGTGCCAGCAGCTCCCCGACAGGGGGCACTGAAGCTTTCTTT. Encoded protein: CASSSPTGGTEAFF.